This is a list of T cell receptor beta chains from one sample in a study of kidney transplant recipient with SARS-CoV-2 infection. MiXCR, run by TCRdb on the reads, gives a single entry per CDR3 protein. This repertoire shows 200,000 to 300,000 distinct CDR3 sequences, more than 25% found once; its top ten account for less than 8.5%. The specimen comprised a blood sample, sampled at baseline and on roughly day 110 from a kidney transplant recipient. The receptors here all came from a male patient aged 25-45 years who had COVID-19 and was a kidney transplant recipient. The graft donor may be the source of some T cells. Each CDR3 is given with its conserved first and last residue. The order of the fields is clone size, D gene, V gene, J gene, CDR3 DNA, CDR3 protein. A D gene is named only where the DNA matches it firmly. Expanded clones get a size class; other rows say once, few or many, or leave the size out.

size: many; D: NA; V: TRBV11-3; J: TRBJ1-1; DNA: TGTGCCAGCAGCCCCCGAGGAGGGAGGCGTGGGAACACTGAAGCTTTCTTT; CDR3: CASSPRGGRRGNTEAFF
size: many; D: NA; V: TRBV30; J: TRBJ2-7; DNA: TGTGCCTGGAGTGTACCTGGATTTAATCAGCTCGAGCAGTACTTC; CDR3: CAWSVPGFNQLEQYF
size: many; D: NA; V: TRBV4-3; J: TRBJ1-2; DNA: TGCGCCAGCAGCGCACATCCAGGACGTCGAAAGACCTATGGCTACACCTTC; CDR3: CASSAHPGRRKTYGYTF
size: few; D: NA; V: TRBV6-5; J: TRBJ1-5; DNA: TGTGCCAGCTTCGGGGGGAACAATCAGCCCCAGCATTTT; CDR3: CASFGGNNQPQHF
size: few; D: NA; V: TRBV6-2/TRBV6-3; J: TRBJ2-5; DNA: TGTGCCAGCAGTTACGTGGAGACCCAGTACTTC; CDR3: CASSYVETQYF
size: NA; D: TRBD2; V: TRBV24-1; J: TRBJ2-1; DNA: TGTGCCACCAGTGGGGGTACTAGCGGTCATTACAATGAGCAGTTCTTC; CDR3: CATSGGTSGHYNEQFF
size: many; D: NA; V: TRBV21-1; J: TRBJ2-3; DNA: TGTGCCAGCAGGGCGGCTGTAGCTACAGTCATGCAAGATACGCAGTATTTT; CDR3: CASRAAVATVMQDTQYF
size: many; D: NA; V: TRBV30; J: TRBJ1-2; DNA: TGTGCCTGGTGTCCCAAGCGTTATAGAAAGACCTATGGCTACACCTTC; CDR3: CAWCPKRYRKTYGYTF
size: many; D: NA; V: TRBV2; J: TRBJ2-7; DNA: TGTGCCAGCACCCCGGGACAAACCTACGAGCAGTACTTC; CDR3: CASTPGQTYEQYF
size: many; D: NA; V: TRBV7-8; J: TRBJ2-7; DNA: TGTGCCAGCAGCTTAGGTCGTGTTCGGACGATCCGGGACGGAGGGGAGTACTTC; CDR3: CASSLGRVRTIRDGGEYF
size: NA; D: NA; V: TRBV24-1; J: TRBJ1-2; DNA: TGTGCCACTAGTGTGTTCCATAGTACCAGAAGGACCTATGGCTACACCTTC; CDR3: CATSVFHSTRRTYGYTF
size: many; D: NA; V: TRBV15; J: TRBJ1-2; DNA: TGTGCCACCAGCAGGGAAGGAAGGTGTGGAAAGACCTATGGCTACACCTTC; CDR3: CATSREGRCGKTYGYTF
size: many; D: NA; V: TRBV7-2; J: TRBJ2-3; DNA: TGTGCCAGCAGCTTGAGGAACACAGATACGCAGTATTTT; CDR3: CASSLRNTDTQYF
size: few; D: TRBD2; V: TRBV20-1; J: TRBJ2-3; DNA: TGCAGTGCGTCGACTAGCGGGGGGGCAGATACGCAGTATTTT; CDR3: CSASTSGGADTQYF
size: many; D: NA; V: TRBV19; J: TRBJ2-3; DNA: TGTGCCAGTAGTATAGTCCCAGATACGCAGTATTTT; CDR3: CASSIVPDTQYF
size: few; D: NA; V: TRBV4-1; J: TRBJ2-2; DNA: TGCGCCAGCAGCCAACGGATGGGGACCGGGGGCCGGGCTCGTGCCGGGGAGCTGTTTTTT; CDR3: CASSQRMGTGGRARAGELFF
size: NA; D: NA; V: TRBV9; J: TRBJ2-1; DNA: TGTGCCAGCAGCCCTAGCACGCTTAGGGGGACCTACAATGAGCAGTTCTTC; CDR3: CASSPSTLRGTYNEQFF
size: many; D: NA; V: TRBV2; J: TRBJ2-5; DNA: TGTGCCAGCAGCCTCGGACTAATACAAGAGACCCAGTACTTC; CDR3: CASSLGLIQETQYF
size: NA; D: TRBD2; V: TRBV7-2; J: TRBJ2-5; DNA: TGTGCCAGCAGCCACGCCGGACTAGGGGACCAAGAGACCCAGTACTTC; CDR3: CASSHAGLGDQETQYF
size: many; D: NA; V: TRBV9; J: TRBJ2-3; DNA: TGTGCCAGCAGTGTCAGTGGGCGAGATACGCAGTATTTT; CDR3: CASSVSGRDTQYF
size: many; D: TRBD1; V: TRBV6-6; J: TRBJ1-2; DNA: TGTGCCAGCAGTTACAGATACGAGCGGACAGGGACCTATGGCTACACCTTC; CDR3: CASSYRYERTGTYGYTF
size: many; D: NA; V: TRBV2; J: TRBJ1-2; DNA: TGTGCCAGCAGTGTAAGGGGAGCACTAAGTGGCTACACCTTC; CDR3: CASSVRGALSGYTF
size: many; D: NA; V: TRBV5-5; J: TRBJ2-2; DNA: TGTGCCAGCAGCTTGGGGCCGGGCAGGGGGGGTCCCGGGGAGCTGTTTTTT; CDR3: CASSLGPGRGGPGELFF
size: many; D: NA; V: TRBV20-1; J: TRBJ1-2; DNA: TGCAGTGCTAGTTTGGCAGGGCGGCTTGGCTACACCTTC; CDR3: CSASLAGRLGYTF
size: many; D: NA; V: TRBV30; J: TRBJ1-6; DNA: TGTGCCTGGAGTGTAGGGGTGTCACCCCTCCACTTT; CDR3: CAWSVGVSPLHF
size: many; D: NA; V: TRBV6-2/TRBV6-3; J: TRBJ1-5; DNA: TGTGCCAGCAGAGGTGGTGATATTAGCAATCAGCCCCAGCATTTT; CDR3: CASRGGDISNQPQHF
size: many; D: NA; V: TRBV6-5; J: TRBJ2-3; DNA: TGTGCCAGCAGCGTTACCCGTCAGAACATCGGTGGGCAGTATTTT; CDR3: CASSVTRQNIGGQYF
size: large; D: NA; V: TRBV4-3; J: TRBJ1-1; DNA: TGCGCCAGCAGCCAAGATCACAGGGCGAACACTGAAGCTTTCTTT; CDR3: CASSQDHRANTEAFF
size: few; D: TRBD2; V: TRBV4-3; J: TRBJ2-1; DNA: TGCGCCAGCAGCCAATACGGGACTAGCGCGAATGAGCAGTTCTTC; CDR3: CASSQYGTSANEQFF
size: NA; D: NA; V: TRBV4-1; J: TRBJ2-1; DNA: TGCGCCAGCAGCCAGAAACTACTAGTGGGAGTAAGGAATGAGCAGTTCTTC; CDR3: CASSQKLLVGVRNEQFF
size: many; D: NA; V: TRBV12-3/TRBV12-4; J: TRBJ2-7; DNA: TGTGCCAGCACCTTTTCGGACGGGAGAAGCTACGAGCAGTACTTC; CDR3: CASTFSDGRSYEQYF
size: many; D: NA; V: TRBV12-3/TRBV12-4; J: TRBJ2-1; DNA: TGTGCCAGCAGACCGACTAGTTTGGCCTACAATGAGCAGTTCTTC; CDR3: CASRPTSLAYNEQFF
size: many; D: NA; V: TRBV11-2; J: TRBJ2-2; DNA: TGTGCCAGCAGCACACCGGGCCTCCTCTTCGCCGGGGAGCTGTTTTTT; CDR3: CASSTPGLLFAGELFF
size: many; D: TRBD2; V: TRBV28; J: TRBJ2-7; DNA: TGTGCCAGCAGCCCTAGCGGGAGCGGACAAGAGCAGTACTTC; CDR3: CASSPSGSGQEQYF
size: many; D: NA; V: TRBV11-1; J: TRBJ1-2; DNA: TGTGCCAGCAGCGACATCATTAAGGCTGGAAAGACCTATGGCTACACCTTC; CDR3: CASSDIIKAGKTYGYTF
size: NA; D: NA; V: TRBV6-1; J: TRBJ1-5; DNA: TGTGCCAGCGGTGAAGTGATAGGGCGCCAGCCCCAGCATTTT; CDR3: CASGEVIGRQPQHF
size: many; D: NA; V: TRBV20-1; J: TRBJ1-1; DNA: TGCAGTGCTACTGACGGAAGGAACACTGAAGCTTTCTTT; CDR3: CSATDGRNTEAFF
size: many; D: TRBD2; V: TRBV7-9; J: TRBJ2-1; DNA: TGTGCCAGCACCGGGACTAGCGGGAGGCCGTCCAATGATGAGCAGTTCTTC; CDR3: CASTGTSGRPSNDEQFF
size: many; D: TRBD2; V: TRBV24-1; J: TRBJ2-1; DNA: TGTGCCACCAGGGGACAGACTAGCGGGGGGCACAATGAGCAGTTCTTC; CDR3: CATRGQTSGGHNEQFF
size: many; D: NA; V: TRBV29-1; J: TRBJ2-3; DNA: TGCAGCGTTGAAGATCGGTCGGGCACAGATACGCAGTATTTT; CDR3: CSVEDRSGTDTQYF
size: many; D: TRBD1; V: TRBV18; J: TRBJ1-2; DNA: TGTGCCAGCTCACCAACAGGGGGGGAAGGCTACACCTTC; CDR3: CASSPTGGEGYTF
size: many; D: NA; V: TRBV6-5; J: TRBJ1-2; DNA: TGTGCCAGCAGTCCGACCTCGACCTCGACATCCTATGGCTACACCTTC; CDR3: CASSPTSTSTSYGYTF
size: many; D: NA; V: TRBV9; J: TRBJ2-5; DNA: TGTGCCAGCAGCGTAGAGTCCTCCGAGGGAGAGACCCAGTACTTC; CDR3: CASSVESSEGETQYF
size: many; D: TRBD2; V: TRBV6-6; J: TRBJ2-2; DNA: TGTGCCAGCAGTTACTCGGTGCGGGAGCGTGGCACCGGGGAGCTGTTTTTT; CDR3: CASSYSVRERGTGELFF
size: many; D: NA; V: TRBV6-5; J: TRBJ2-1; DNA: TGTGCCAGCAGTAACCAAGACGGGGGACCCTACAATGAGCAGTTCTTC; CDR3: CASSNQDGGPYNEQFF
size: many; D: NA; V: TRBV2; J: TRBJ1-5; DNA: TGTGCCAGCAGGCCCTCCTTGAAGCCCCAGCATTTT; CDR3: CASRPSLKPQHF
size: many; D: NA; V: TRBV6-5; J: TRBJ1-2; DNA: TGTGCCAGCAGAACAGACTCTAACTATGGCTACACCTTC; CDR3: CASRTDSNYGYTF
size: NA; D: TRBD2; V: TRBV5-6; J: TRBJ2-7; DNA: TGTGCCAGCAGCGCGGGCGGGAGGGGGAATACCTACGATCAGTACTTC; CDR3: CASSAGGRGNTYDQYF